A selection of T cell receptor beta chains follows, all from one sample in a study of blood T cell repertoires in COVID-19. The assay was immunoSEQ multiplex PCR, and TCRdb's table has in-frame clones only and misses some. The sample consists of roughly 230,000 clones, roughly nine tenths of them appearing once. Sequencing was done on a sample of PBMCs or T cells enriched from blood (not recorded which). All receptors come from a woman in her twenties or thirties with acute COVID-19. The CDR3 runs from the conserved cysteine through the conserved F or W. A D gene is named only where the DNA matches it firmly. Clone size is not always given. Where it is, it says once, few, many or a class for expanded clones.

size	D	V	J	CDR3	DNA
.	.	TRBV14	TRBJ1-1	CASSQSEATEAFF	TGTGCCAGCAGCCAGAGCGAAGCCACTGAAGCTTTCTTT
.	.	TRBV6-5	TRBJ1-1	CASSLVERTEAFF	TGTGCTAGCAGTTTAGTCGAGAGAACTGAAGCTTTCTTT
once	TRBD1	TRBV5-1	TRBJ1-4	CASSRTGTVNEKLFF	TGCGCCAGCAGCCGGACCGGGACAGTTAATGAAAAACTGTTTTTT
.	.	TRBV21-1	TRBJ1-6	CGRGGNSPLHF	TGTGGGAGGGGGGGTAATTCACCCCTCCACTTT
once	.	TRBV6-5	TRBJ1-4	CASSYGQGINEKLFF	TGTGCCAGCAGTTACGGTCAGGGGATTAATGAAAAACTGTTTTTT
.	TRBD1	TRBV9	TRBJ2-5	CASSAGGTQETQYF	TGTGCCAGCAGTGCAGGGGGAACCCAAGAGACCCAGTACTTC
.	.	TRBV5-1	TRBJ1-6	CASSLGSNSYNSPLHF	TGCGCCAGCAGCCTCGGGAGCAACAGCTATAATTCACCCCTCCACTTT
.	.	TRBV4-1	TRBJ1-1	CASSQVKGTEAFF	TGCGCCAGCAGCCAAGTGAAGGGGACTGAAGCTTTCTTT
.	TRBD1	TRBV9	TRBJ2-1	CASSVASGQKYNEQFF	TGTGCCAGCAGCGTAGCTTCGGGACAGAAATACAATGAGCAGTTCTTC
.	.	TRBV2	TRBJ2-5	CASSDLIVETQYF	TGTGCCAGCAGTGATTTAATAGTGGAGACCCAGTACTTC
few	.	TRBV12-3/TRBV12-4	TRBJ1-2	CASSRTVTGYTF	TGTGCCAGCAGCCGGACAGTTACTGGCTACACCTTC
.	TRBD1	TRBV30	TRBJ2-7	CAWSVRTGAEQYF	TGTGCCTGGAGTGTAAGGACAGGGGCAGAGCAGTACTTC
.	.	TRBV6-4	TRBJ2-1	CASSDSGTVNNEQFF	TGTGCCAGCAGTGACTCCGGGACTGTAAACAATGAGCAGTTCTTC
.	TRBD1	TRBV19	TRBJ1-1	CASSPGQAPNTEAFF	TGTGCCAGTAGTCCCGGACAGGCTCCTAACACTGAAGCTTTCTTT
.	TRBD1	TRBV5-4	TRBJ2-7	CASSLTGGEQYF	TGTGCCAGCAGCTTGACAGGGGGCGAGCAGTACTTC
.	.	TRBV10-2	TRBJ1-1	CASSTSNFAEAFF	TGCGCCAGCAGTACTTCTAATTTTGCTGAAGCTTTCTTT
few	TRBD1	TRBV10-3	TRBJ2-2	CAISLGQGDTGELFF	TGTGCCATCAGTCTCGGACAGGGGGACACCGGGGAGCTGTTTTTT
.	TRBD1	TRBV7-2	TRBJ2-7	CASTYPDRGHLEQYF	TGTGCCAGCACCTACCCGGACAGGGGGCATCTTGAGCAGTACTTC
once	.	TRBV7-8	TRBJ2-6	CASSFGGSGANVLTF	TGTGCCAGCAGCTTCGGAGGCTCTGGGGCCAACGTCCTGACTTTC
.	TRBD1	TRBV9	TRBJ1-2	CASSPDRVDYGYTF	TGTGCCAGCAGCCCAGACAGGGTCGACTATGGCTACACCTTC
.	.	TRBV9	TRBJ1-1	CASSVGGGRMNTEAFF	TGTGCCAGCAGCGTAGGAGGGGGACGGATGAACACTGAAGCTTTCTTT
.	TRBD1	TRBV5-6	TRBJ1-1	CASSPDREITEAFF	TGTGCCAGCAGTCCGGACAGGGAAATCACTGAAGCTTTCTTT
.	.	TRBV24-1	TRBJ2-3	CATSDRVVTSTDTQYF	TGTGCCACCAGTGACCGCGTAGTAACTAGCACAGATACGCAGTATTTT
once	.	TRBV12-3/TRBV12-4	TRBJ2-1	CASSLNRLLEQFF	TGTGCCAGCAGTTTGAACAGGTTGTTAGAGCAGTTCTTC
once	.	TRBV27	TRBJ1-5	CASSRTGSKIRGSNQPQHF	TGTGCCAGCAGCCGAACGGGTTCCAAGATCAGGGGCAGCAATCAGCCCCAGCATTTT
once	TRBD2	TRBV7-2	TRBJ2-5	CASSLLAGGQEETQYF	TGTGCCAGCAGCTTACTAGCGGGGGGGCAAGAAGAGACCCAGTACTTC
.	.	TRBV4-1	TRBJ1-6	CASSPLSTGTSPLHF	TGCGCCAGCAGCCCGCTCTCCACAGGGACTTCACCCCTCCACTTT
.	.	TRBV6-2/TRBV6-3	TRBJ1-1	CASSYRGFEAFF	TGTGCCAGCAGTTACAGGGGTTTTGAAGCTTTCTTT
once	TRBD2	TRBV3-1/TRBV3-2	TRBJ2-1	CASSPFRGGFEQFF	TGTGCCAGCAGCCCTTTCCGGGGGGGCTTTGAGCAGTTCTTC
.	TRBD2	TRBV9	TRBJ2-7	CASSASGGRYEQYF	TGTGCCAGCAGCGCCAGCGGGGGAAGGTACGAGCAGTACTTC
once	TRBD1	TRBV27	TRBJ1-5	CASSLSRTGYGQPQHF	TGTGCCAGCAGTTTATCGAGGACAGGGTACGGTCAGCCCCAGCATTTT
once	.	TRBV7-9	TRBJ1-5	CASSFGQGDQPQHF	TGTGCCAGCAGCTTTGGGCAGGGCGATCAGCCCCAGCATTTT
.	.	TRBV5-1	TRBJ2-1	CASSFGLAVFGEQFF	TGCGCCAGCAGCTTCGGTTTGGCGGTTTTTGGTGAGCAGTTCTTC
.	TRBD2	TRBV2	TRBJ2-3	CASNILAGRTDTQYF	TGTGCCAGCAACATCCTAGCGGGACGCACAGATACGCAGTATTTT
.	.	TRBV9	TRBJ2-3	CASSVGGGETDTQYF	TGTGCCAGCAGCGTAGGGGGCGGGGAAACAGATACGCAGTATTTT
.	.	TRBV3-1/TRBV3-2	TRBJ1-4	CASSRKLRGRNEKLFF	TGTGCCAGCAGCCGGAAACTCAGGGGTAGAAATGAAAAACTGTTTTTT
.	.	TRBV2	TRBJ1-5	CASRSGGRGQPQHF	TGTGCCAGCAGGAGCGGGGGGCGCGGACAGCCCCAGCATTTT
.	.	TRBV2	TRBJ1-1	CASRGDRPEAFF	TGTGCCAGCAGGGGCGACAGACCTGAAGCTTTCTTT
.	.	TRBV18	TRBJ2-5	CASSRQVQETQYF	TGTGCCAGCTCCCGACAGGTCCAAGAGACCCAGTACTTC
.	TRBD2	TRBV10-1	TRBJ2-7	CASSGGGGAYEQYF	TGCGCCAGCAGTGGAGGCGGGGGGGCCTACGAGCAGTACTTC
.	.	TRBV30	TRBJ1-1	CAARAGVSEAFF	TGTGCCGCCCGAGCGGGGGTGTCTGAAGCTTTCTTT
.	.	TRBV12-3/TRBV12-4	TRBJ1-5	CASSLAEGQPQHF	TGTGCCAGCAGTTTAGCGGAGGGTCAGCCCCAGCATTTT
.	.	TRBV4-1	TRBJ1-2	CASSQAGGLPNGYTF	TGCGCCAGCAGCCAAGCGGGCGGGCTTCCAAATGGCTACACCTTC
.	.	TRBV18	TRBJ1-2	CASSLGAADGYTF	TGTGCCAGCTCATTAGGGGCGGCGGATGGCTACACCTTC
.	TRBD1	TRBV5-4	TRBJ1-2	CASSSTRGASYGYTF	TGTGCCAGCAGCTCGACCAGGGGGGCTAGCTATGGCTACACCTTC
.	.	TRBV5-1	TRBJ2-3	CASSFFRGTQYF	TGCGCCAGCAGCTTTTTTAGGGGAACGCAGTATTTT
.	.	TRBV5-1	TRBJ1-2	CASSRERDGYTF	TGCGCCAGCAGTCGGGAAAGGGATGGCTACACCTTC
.	TRBD2	TRBV4-3	TRBJ2-7	CASSQVRASGTYEQYF	TGCGCCAGCAGCCAAGTAAGGGCTAGCGGGACCTACGAGCAGTACTTC
.	.	TRBV30	TRBJ2-2	CAWSVPRTDNTGELFF	TGTGCCTGGAGTGTCCCGAGGACAGACAACACCGGGGAGCTGTTTTTT
.	.	TRBV10-3	TRBJ1-4	CAISVRPRETANEKLFF	TGTGCCATCAGTGTTCGGCCCAGGGAAACCGCTAATGAAAAACTGTTTTTT
.	TRBD1	TRBV5-1	TRBJ2-1	CASSRGQDNEQFF	TGCGCCAGCAGCAGGGGACAGGACAATGAGCAGTTCTTC
.	.	TRBV19	TRBJ2-2	CASKGGSSTGELFF	TGTGCCAGCAAGGGGGGGTCGAGCACCGGGGAGCTGTTTTTT
once	.	TRBV30	TRBJ2-5	CAWSVAWSQETQYF	TGTGCCTGGAGTGTAGCGTGGAGCCAAGAGACCCAGTACTTC
.	.	TRBV5-6	TRBJ1-1	CASSLGGEAFF	TGTGCCAGCAGCTTGGGAGGCGAAGCTTTCTTT
.	TRBD1	TRBV27	TRBJ1-2	CASKPQGVYGYTF	TGTGCCAGCAAACCACAGGGGGTCTATGGCTACACCTTC
.	.	TRBV4-1	TRBJ2-5	CASSQDRTSETQYF	TGCGCCAGCAGCCAAGATCGGACTTCAGAGACCCAGTACTTC